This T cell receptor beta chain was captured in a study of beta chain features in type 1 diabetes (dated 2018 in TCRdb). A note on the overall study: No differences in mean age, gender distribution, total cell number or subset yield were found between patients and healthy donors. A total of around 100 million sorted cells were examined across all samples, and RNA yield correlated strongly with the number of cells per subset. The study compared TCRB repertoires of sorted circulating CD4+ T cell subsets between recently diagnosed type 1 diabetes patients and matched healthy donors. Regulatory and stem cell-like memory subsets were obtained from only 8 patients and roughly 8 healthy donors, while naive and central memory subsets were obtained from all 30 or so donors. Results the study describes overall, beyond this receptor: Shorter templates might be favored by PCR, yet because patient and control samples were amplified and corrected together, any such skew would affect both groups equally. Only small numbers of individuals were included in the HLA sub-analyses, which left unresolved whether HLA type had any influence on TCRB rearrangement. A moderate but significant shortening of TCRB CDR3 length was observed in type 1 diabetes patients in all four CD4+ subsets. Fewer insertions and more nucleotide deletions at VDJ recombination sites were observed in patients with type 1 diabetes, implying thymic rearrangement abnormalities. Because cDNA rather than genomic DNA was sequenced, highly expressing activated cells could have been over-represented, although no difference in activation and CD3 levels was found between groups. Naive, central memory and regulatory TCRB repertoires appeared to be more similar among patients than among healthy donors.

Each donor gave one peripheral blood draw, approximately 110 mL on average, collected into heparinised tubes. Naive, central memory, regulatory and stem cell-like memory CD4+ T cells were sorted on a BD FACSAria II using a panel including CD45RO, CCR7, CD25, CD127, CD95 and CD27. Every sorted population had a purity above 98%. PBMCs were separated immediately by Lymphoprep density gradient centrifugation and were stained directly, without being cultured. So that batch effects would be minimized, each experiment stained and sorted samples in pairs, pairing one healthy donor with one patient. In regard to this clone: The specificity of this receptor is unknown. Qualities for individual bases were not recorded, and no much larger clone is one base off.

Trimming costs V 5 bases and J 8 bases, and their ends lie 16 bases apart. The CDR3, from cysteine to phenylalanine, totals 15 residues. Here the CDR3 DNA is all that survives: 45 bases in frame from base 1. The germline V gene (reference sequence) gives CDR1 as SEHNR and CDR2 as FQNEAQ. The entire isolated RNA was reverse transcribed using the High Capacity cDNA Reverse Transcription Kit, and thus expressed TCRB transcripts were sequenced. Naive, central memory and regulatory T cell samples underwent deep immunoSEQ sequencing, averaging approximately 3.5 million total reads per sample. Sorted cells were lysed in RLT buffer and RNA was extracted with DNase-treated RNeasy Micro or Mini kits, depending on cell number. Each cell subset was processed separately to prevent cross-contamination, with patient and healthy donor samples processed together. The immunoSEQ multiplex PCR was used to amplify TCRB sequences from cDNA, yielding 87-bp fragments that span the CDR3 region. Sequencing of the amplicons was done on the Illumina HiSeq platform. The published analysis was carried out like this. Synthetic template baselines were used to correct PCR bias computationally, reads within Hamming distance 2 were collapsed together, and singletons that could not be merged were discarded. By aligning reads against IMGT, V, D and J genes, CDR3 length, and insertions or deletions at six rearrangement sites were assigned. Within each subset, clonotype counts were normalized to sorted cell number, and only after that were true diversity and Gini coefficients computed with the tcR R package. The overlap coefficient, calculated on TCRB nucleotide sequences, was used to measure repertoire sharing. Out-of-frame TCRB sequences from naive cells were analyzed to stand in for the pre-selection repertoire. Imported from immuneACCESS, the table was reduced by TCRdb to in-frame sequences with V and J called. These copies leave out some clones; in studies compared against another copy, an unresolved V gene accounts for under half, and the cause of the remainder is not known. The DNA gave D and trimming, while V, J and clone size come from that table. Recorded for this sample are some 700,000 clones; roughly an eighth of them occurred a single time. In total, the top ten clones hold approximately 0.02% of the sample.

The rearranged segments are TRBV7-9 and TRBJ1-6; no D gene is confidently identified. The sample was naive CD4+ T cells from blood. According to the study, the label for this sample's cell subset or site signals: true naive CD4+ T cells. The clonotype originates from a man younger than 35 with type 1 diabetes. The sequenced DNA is TGTGCCAGCAGCCCCTGGATAGAGAGCTATTCACCCCTCCACTTT. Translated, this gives CASSPWIESYSPLHF.